This TCR beta chain was retrieved from a study of blood T cell repertoires in COVID-19. On the study more broadly: PBMCs, B-cell-depleted T cells, or T cells provided the cDNA or gDNA that made up the material.

CDR1 and CDR2 from the germline V gene are MGHRA and YSYEKL. The CDR3 loop spans 15 amino acids. V lost 3 bases, J lost 2 bases, and 12 bases lay in between. Original handling: The authors estimated nucleated cell counts from reference gene primer amplification. Profiling relied on immunoSEQ multiplex PCR, and the TCRdb table lists in-frame clones only, not all of them. V and J calls plus clone size are reproduced from that table; the DNA served to infer D and trimming. The sample shows about 250,000 clones, around nine tenths of them seen only once. The clonotype originates from a man aged 25-40 years with COVID-19, enrolled during active disease. Input material: peripheral blood. The chain recombines TRBV4-1 with TRBJ2-3; D call uncertain. CDR3 bases: TGCGCCAGCAGCCATTCCCTTGGGCCCACAGATACGCAGTATTTT. Protein sequence: CASSHSLGPTDTQYF.